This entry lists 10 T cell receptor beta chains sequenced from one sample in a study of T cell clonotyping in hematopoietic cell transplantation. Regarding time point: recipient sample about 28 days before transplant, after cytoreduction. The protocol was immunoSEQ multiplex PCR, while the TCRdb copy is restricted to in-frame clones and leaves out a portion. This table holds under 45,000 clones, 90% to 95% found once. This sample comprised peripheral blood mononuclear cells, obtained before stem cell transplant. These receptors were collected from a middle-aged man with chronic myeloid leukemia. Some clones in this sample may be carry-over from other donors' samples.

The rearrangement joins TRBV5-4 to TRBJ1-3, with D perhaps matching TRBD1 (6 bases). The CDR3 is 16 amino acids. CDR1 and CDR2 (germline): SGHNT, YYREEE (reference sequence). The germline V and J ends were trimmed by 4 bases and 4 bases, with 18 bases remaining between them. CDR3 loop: CASSLGQPLSGNTIYF. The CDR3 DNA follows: TGTGCCAGCAGCCTCGGACAGCCTCTCTCCGGAAACACCATATATTTT. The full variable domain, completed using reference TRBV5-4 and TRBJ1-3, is ETGVTQSPTHLIKTRGQQVTLRCSSQSGHNTVSWYQQALGQGPQFIFQYYREEENGRGNFPPRFSGLQFPNYSSELNVNALELDDSALYLCASSLGQPLSGNTIYFGEGSWLTVV.

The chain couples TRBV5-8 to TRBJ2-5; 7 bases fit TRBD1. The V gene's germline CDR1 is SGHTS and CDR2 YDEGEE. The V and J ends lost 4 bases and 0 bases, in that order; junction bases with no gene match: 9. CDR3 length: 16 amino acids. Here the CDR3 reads CASSIETGSYQETQYF. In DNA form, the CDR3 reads TGTGCCAGCAGCATCGAGACAGGGTCGTACCAAGAGACCCAGTACTTC.

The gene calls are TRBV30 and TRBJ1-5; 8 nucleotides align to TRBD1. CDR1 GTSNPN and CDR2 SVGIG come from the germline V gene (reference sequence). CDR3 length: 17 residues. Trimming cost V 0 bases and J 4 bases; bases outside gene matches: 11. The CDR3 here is CAWSVGIGDRGNQPQHF. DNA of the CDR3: TGTGCCTGGAGTGTAGGTATCGGAGACAGGGGTAATCAGCCCCAGCATTTT.

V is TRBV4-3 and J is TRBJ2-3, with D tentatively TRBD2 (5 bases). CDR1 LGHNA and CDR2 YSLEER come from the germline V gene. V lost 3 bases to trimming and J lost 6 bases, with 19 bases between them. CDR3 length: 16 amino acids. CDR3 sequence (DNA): TGCGCCAGCAGCCAGGAAACGCCAGCGCGGGCGGATACGCAGTATTTT. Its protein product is CASSQETPARADTQYF.

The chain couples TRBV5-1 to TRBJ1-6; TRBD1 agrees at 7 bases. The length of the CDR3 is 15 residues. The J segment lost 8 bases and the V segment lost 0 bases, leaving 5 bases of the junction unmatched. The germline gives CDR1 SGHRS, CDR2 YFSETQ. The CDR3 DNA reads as TGCGCCAGCAGCTTGGCGGTCAGGGGGGATTCACCCCTCCACTTT. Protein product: CASSLAVRGDSPLHF.

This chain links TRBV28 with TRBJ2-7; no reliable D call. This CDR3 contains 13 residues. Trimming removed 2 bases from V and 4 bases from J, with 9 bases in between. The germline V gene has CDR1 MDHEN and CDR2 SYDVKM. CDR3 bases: TGTGCCAGCAGTTTACAGGCCGGTTACGAGCAGTACTTC. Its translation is CASSLQAGYEQYF.

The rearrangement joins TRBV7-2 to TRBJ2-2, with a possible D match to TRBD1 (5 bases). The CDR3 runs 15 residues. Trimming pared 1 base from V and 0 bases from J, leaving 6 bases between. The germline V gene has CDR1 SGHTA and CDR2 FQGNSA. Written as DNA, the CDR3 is TGTGCCAGCAGCTTAGACAGGCCGAACACCGGGGAGCTGTTTTTT. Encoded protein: CASSLDRPNTGELFF.

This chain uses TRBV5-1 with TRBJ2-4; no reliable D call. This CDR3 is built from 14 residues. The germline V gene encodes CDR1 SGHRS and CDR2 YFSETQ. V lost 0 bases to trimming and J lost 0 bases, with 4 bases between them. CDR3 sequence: CASSLGEAKNIQYF. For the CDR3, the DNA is TGCGCCAGCAGCTTGGGAGAAGCCAAAAACATTCAGTACTTC.

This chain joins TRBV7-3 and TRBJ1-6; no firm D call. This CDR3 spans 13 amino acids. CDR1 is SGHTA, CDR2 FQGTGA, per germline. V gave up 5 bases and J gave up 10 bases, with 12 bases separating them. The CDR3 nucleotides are TGTGCCAGCAGCCCCGATCTAGTGTCACCCCTCCACTTT. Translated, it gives CASSPDLVSPLHF. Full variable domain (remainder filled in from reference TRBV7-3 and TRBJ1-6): GAGVSQTPSNKVTEKGKYVELRCDPISGHTALYWYRQSLGQGPEFLIYFQGTGAADDSGLPNDRFFAVRPEGSVSTLKIQRTERGDSAVYLCASSPDLVSPLHFGNGTRLTVT.

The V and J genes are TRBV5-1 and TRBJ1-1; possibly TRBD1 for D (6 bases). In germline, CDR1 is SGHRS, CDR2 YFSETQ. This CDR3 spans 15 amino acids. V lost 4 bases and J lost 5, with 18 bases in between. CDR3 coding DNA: TGCGCCAGCAGCGGGACGACAGGTAGGCTTACTGAAGCTTTCTTT. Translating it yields CASSGTTGRLTEAFF.